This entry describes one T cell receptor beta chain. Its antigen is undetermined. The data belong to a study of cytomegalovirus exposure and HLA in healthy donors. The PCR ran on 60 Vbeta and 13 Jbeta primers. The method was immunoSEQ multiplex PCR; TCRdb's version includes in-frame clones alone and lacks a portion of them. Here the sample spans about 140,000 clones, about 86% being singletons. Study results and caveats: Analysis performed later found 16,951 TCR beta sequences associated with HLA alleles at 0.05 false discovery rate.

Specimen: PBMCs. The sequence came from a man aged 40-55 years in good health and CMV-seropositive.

The CDR3 nucleotides read TGTGCCAGCAGCTCCGTCGGACTAGCGGGGACGGAGACCCAGTACTTC. This gives the protein CASSSVGLAGTETQYF. The chain recombines TRBV9 with TRBJ2-5, with TRBD2 matching 12 bases. The germline gives CDR1 SGDLS, CDR2 YYNGEE. J lost 5 bases, V lost 4 bases, and 9 bases had no gene match. The CDR3 spans 16 residues.